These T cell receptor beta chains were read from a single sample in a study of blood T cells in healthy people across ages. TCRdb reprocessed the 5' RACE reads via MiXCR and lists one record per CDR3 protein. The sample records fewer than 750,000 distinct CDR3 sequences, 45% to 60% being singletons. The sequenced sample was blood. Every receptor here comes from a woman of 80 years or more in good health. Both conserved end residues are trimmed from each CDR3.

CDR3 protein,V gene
ASSPPGLAKNEQF,TRBV18
ASSFDSGPNEQF,TRBV5-4
ASTTLRPTIY,TRBV28
ASSLGGTNNQPQH,TRBV7-2
ASSVASGRNEQF,TRBV7-2
ASSYSGTSGRAFYDEQY,TRBV6-2/TRBV6-3
ASSYPREEGLNEQF,TRBV6-5
ASSPHGGQGPEQY,TRBV27
ASSYGTEETQY,TRBV6-5
ASSESSGVRAKNIQY,TRBV6-1
ASSQVPYSAY,TRBV3-1
ASSLISGRASGYEQY,TRBV7-9
ATKQGGTEAF,TRBV10-3
ASSYGLLAGYTQY,TRBV6-5
SARAPPSGVYNEQY,TRBV20-1
ASSQPGGTQY,TRBV5-1
ASSKTGGSEQF,TRBV21-1
ASSLPQQGREQF,TRBV28
ASFSAGRNEQY,TRBV5-1
ASSDQADSSTDTQY,TRBV6-4
ASSFQGPEQF,TRBV5-1
ASSEEGLYGYT,TRBV2
ASRLGTAYNSPLH,TRBV12-3/TRBV12-4
ASTRQGQVNTEAF,TRBV7-8
ASSQDLGLAGENTDTQY,TRBV4-1
ASRFSGDSTDTQY,TRBV5-1
SARDHPRTPTYEQY,TRBV20-1
AWSPGGPNEQY,TRBV30
ASSLGSGANYGYT,TRBV5-1
ASSVTVRTGELF,TRBV5-1
ASSLAFTRATQY,TRBV7-2
SVDWESTEAF,TRBV29-1
ASSLVFLGGRAETQY,TRBV7-6
ASRDTQETQY,TRBV7-8
ASSLGDRANQPQH,TRBV5-1
SARDPKNDNYGYT,TRBV20-1
ASSLAAPETQY,TRBV5-1
ASSLVSSGLNEQF,TRBV5-1
ASSLASGPENIQY,TRBV12-3/TRBV12-4
ASSPNRGRLMGSYNEQF,TRBV7-9
SLVPVNTQY,TRBV20-1
ATSDPGTIDTQY,TRBV24-1
ASSFQPTVSYEQY,TRBV10-2
ASSPQLVLGPSTDTQY,TRBV7-6
SVDGTSGSSDTQY,TRBV29-1
ASSLRALNTGELF,TRBV7-9
ASRLAGGPDFEQY,TRBV14
AGSVAGTSEQF,TRBV7-2